This record covers a single T cell receptor beta chain. The data belong to a study of shared clonotypes between healthy human individuals. The data were produced by immunoSEQ multiplex PCR, yet TCRdb's version contains in-frame clones alone and is incomplete. This sample carries roughly 1.4 million clones, about 98.5% of them seen once, and the ten largest clones take roughly 0.35%. CDR1 and CDR2 from the germline V gene are SGHAT and FQNNGV. Losses at the gene ends were 4 bases for V and 8 bases for J; bases not matched to a gene: 16. There are 17 residues in the CDR3. This chain joins TRBV11-2 and TRBJ1-4, with 7 bases identical to TRBD1. This clonotype originated in a man younger than 45 in good health. Sequencing was performed on naive CD4+ T cells sorted from blood. Specified subset: CD45RA+ positively selected. The CDR3 region has the DNA TGTGCCAGCAGCTCGAACAGGGGCTGGGGGGCTCGGGAAAAACTGTTTTTT. It yields the protein CASSSNRGWGAREKLFF.